Each of the 23 T cell receptor beta chains below was sequenced from the same sample in a study of shared clonotypes between healthy human individuals (dated by TCRdb to the early 2020s). The protocol used for the library was the immunoSEQ multiplex PCR assay. TCRdb re-hosts the immuneACCESS table, in-frame sequences only. Its copies lack some clones; in the studies checked, an unresolved V gene accounts for under half of them, and the cause for the rest is not known. The sample data list about 490,000 clones, and over 60% of these were observed just once. Clones ranked in the top ten supply over 10% of the sample. The sample taken for sequencing was PBMCs. The source is a woman between 40 and 55 years old in good health. Some clones in this sample may be carry-over from other donors' samples.

J is TRBJ2-2 and V is TRBV5-4, with 8 bases matching TRBD1. J was trimmed by 4 bases and V by 0 bases; bases with no gene match: 5. The length of the CDR3 is 16 residues. Germline CDR1 is SGHNT and CDR2 is YYREEE (reference sequence). The CDR3 reads CASSLGTGSSTGELFF. DNA of the CDR3: TGTGCCAGCAGCTTGGGGACAGGGTCTTCCACCGGGGAGCTGTTTTTT.

Regarding this clone: Distinct nucleotide sequences in the sample also encode this CDR3. The V call is TRBV5-1, the J call TRBJ2-3; no clear D gene. The germline gives CDR1 SGHRS, CDR2 YFSETQ. The CDR3 has 11 residues. Trimming left V 0 bases short and J 6 bases short, with 2 bases between. The CDR3 reads CASSLADTQYF. The DNA of the CDR3 is TGCGCCAGCAGCTTGGCTGATACGCAGTATTTT.

The J gene is TRBJ2-7, the V gene TRBV7-3; D gene ambiguous. Per germline, CDR1 SGHTA and CDR2 FQGTGA. There are 13 residues in the CDR3. V gave up 3 bases and J gave up 0 bases, with 6 bases separating them. The CDR3 reads CASSFWSSYEQYF. DNA of the CDR3: TGTGCCAGCAGCTTCTGGAGCTCCTACGAGCAGTACTTC.

V and J are TRBV7-3 and TRBJ1-2; the D is unclear. The CDR3 spans 14 residues. CDR1 is SGHTA and CDR2 is FQGTGA in the germline V gene. V was shortened by 4 bases and J by 4 bases, with 13 bases between the two germline ends. The CDR3 loop reads CASSSPGSIYGYTF. The CDR3 nucleotides are TGTGCCAGCAGCTCCCCGGGGAGCATCTATGGCTACACCTTC. Full variable domain (outside the CDR3, taken from reference TRBV7-3 and TRBJ1-2): GAGVSQTPSNKVTEKGKYVELRCDPISGHTALYWYRQSLGQGPEFLIYFQGTGAADDSGLPNDRFFAVRPEGSVSTLKIQRTERGDSAVYLCASSSPGSIYGYTFGSGTRLTVV.

The genes are TRBV18 and TRBJ2-1; tentative D call: TRBD1 (6 bases). The V gene lost 5 bases and the J gene lost 5 bases, with 16 bases spanning the gap. There are 15 residues in the CDR3. The germline CDR1 and CDR2 sequences are KGHSH and LQKENI. CDR3 coding DNA: TGTGCCAGCTCATCCGCGCAGGGGTTTAACAATGAGCAGTTCTTC. As protein: CASSSAQGFNNEQFF.

This chain connects TRBV6-5 to TRBJ2-3, with D hard to call. Germline V gives CDR1 MNHEY, CDR2 SVGAGI. Trimming pared 2 bases from V and 1 base from J, leaving 1 base between. CDR3 size: 12 residues. The CDR3 coding sequence is TGTGCCAGCAGTTACGGCACAGATACGCAGTATTTT. This codes for CASSYGTDTQYF.

Remarks on this clone: This sequence is one base from a far larger clone and is likely a read error. Other nucleotide sequences in the sample specify the same CDR3. This sequence joins TRBV7-9 and TRBJ2-1, with 13 bases that match TRBD2. Looked up from germline, CDR1 is SEHNR and CDR2 is FQNEAQ (reference sequence). The V and J ends lost 6 bases and 8 bases, in that order; junction bases with no gene match: 7. This CDR3 region has 15 residues. CDR3 coding DNA: TGTGCCAGCAGTTACCGGACTAGCGGGAGAGATGAGCAGTTCTTC. Translation: CASSYRTSGRDEQFF.

Comment on this clone: This sequence is one base from a far larger clone and is likely a read error. Other DNA sequences in the same sample also yield this CDR3. CDR3 region: CAWSVRSSWGETQYF. As DNA, the CDR3 is TGTGCCTGGAGTGTAAGATCCTCCTGGGGGGAGACCCAGTACTTC. This chain joins TRBV30 and TRBJ2-5; either TRBD1 or TRBD2 may fit D (5 bases each). Deletions cut 0 bases from V and 5 bases from J, with 16 bases between. Germline CDR1 and CDR2: GTSNPN and SVGIG (reference sequence). The CDR3 has 15 residues.

V usage is TRBV18 and J usage is TRBJ2-5; D is ambiguous. The germline V gene encodes CDR1 KGHSH and CDR2 LQKENI. With 0 bases removed from V and 3 bases from J, the gap between germline ends came to 8 bases. This CDR3 is built from 14 residues. CDR3: CASSPPTREETQYF. The CDR3 DNA sequence: TGTGCCAGCTCACCACCGACCAGAGAAGAGACCCAGTACTTC.

In the case of this clone: Given a much more abundant clone one base away, this may be a read error. Other DNA sequences within the sample encode an identical CDR3. The chain joins TRBV11-1 to TRBJ2-1; 12 bases are shared with TRBD2. The CDR3 runs to 16 residues. CDR1 and CDR2 from the germline V gene are SGHAT and FQDESV (reference sequence). DNA of the CDR3: TGTGCCAGTAGCTCCTCCGGGACTAGCGGGTACAATGAGCAGTTCTTC. It specifies CASSSSGTSGYNEQFF.

In its sample, this clone was seen a few times. This sequence joins TRBV7-9 and TRBJ1-1, with D unclear. The CDR3 is 14 residues long. Trimming removed 2 bases from V and 1 base from J, with 8 bases in between. Germline lookup yields CDR1 SEHNR and CDR2 FQNEAQ (reference sequence). CDR3 bases: TGTGCCAGCAGCTTAACCCTGGGGAACACTGAAGCTTTCTTT. It encodes CASSLTLGNTEAFF.

About this clone: This may arise from a read error, as a much more abundant clone is one base away. This rearrangement joins TRBV11-3 to TRBJ2-7; 8 bases fit TRBD2. This CDR3 region has 13 residues. Per the germline V gene, CDR1 is SGHNT and CDR2 is YENEEA. CDR3 region: CVSSPGLASEQYF. The CDR3 DNA follows: TGTGTCAGCAGCCCCGGACTAGCAAGCGAGCAGTACTTC.

The chain combines TRBV10-1 with TRBJ2-1; 7 nucleotides line up with TRBD2. V gave up 0 bases and J gave up 5 bases; unmatched junction bases: 4. The CDR3 spans 15 residues. Germline V gene sequence: CDR1 WNHNN, CDR2 SYGVQD (reference sequence). This CDR3 is CASSESLGLHNEQFF. The DNA of the CDR3 is TGCGCCAGCAGTGAGTCGCTGGGACTACACAATGAGCAGTTCTTC.

The V gene is TRBV14, the J gene TRBJ2-1; perhaps D is TRBD1 or TRBD2 (6 bases each). Trimming left V 1 base short and J 8 bases short, with 12 bases between. CDR3 length: 14 amino acids. The germline V gene encodes CDR1 SGHDN and CDR2 FVKESK. In DNA, the CDR3 is TGTGCCAGCAGCCAAGCACCGGGGGCGGATGAGCAGTTCTTC. Translated, it gives CASSQAPGADEQFF.

This clone was counted only a few times. The chain links TRBV5-1 to TRBJ2-5; D is possibly TRBD1 or TRBD2 (5 bases each). The CDR3 loop spans 15 amino acids. Germline V CDR1 and CDR2: SGHRS, YFSETQ. V was shortened by 4 bases and J by 4 bases, with 17 bases between the two germline ends. CDR3 bases: TGCGCCAGCAGCGAACAGACGTACGGGACAGAGACCCAGTACTTC. This codes for CASSEQTYGTETQYF.

The chain combines TRBV2 with TRBJ2-3; possible D gene TRBD1, 6 bases. Germline CDR1 reads SNHLY; CDR2 reads FYNNEI. Trimming stripped 1 base from V and 0 bases from J, with 14 bases between. This CDR3 has 17 amino acids. The DNA for the CDR3 is TGTGCCAGCAGTGAAGGGCCGGGCAGGGGTAGCACAGATACGCAGTATTTT. Translating gives CASSEGPGRGSTDTQYF.

This clone was seen a handful of times. V gene TRBV5-6 combines with J gene TRBJ2-7, with TRBD2 matching over 11 bases. In germline, CDR1 is SGHDT, CDR2 YYEEEE. CDR3 size: 16 residues. Trimming at V came to 4 bases and at J to 3 bases, leaving 9 bases not matched to a gene. CDR3 region: CASSKGLAEGGYEQYF. Written as DNA, the CDR3 is TGTGCCAGCAGCAAGGGACTAGCGGAGGGCGGCTACGAGCAGTACTTC.

The chain couples TRBV18 to TRBJ2-1, with a tentative D call TRBD2 (6 bases). This CDR3 comprises 18 residues. Germline assignment: CDR1 KGHSH and CDR2 LQKENI. The V end lost 4 bases, the J end lost 3 bases, and 22 bases lay between the germline ends. The CDR3 region is CASSLRPLTSGRYNEQFF. CDR3 coding DNA: TGTGCCAGCTCACTGAGACCGCTAACGAGCGGGCGCTACAATGAGCAGTTCTTC.

The chain employs TRBV15 and TRBJ2-1; D is perhaps TRBD2 (5 bases). CDR3 length: 13 residues. Germline CDR1 and CDR2: LNHNV and YYDKDF (reference sequence). Trimming pared 0 bases from V and 8 bases from J, leaving 8 bases between. The CDR3 is CATSRDVDYEQFF. CDR3 nucleotide sequence: TGTGCCACCAGCAGAGATGTGGACTATGAGCAGTTCTTC.

The rearrangement uses TRBV27 and TRBJ2-7; 8 bases are a match to TRBD2. Germline lookup yields CDR1 MNHEY and CDR2 SMNVEV (reference sequence). V lost 6 bases and J lost 4; bases outside the gene matches: 11. This CDR3 is 15 amino acids long. CDR3 region: CASRPAAGVDYEQYF. The CDR3 DNA follows: TGTGCCAGCAGGCCAGCAGCGGGAGTGGATTACGAGCAGTACTTC.

The rearrangement uses TRBV9 and TRBJ1-2, with 8 bases aligning to TRBD1. V dropped 4 bases and J dropped 7; count of bases not matched to a gene: 15. Germline assignment: CDR1 SGDLS and CDR2 YYNGEE. The CDR3 consists of 16 residues. The CDR3 DNA reads TGTGCCAGCAGCTTCCAGCCCCAGGGACAGGAGGGTGGCTACACCTTC. Its protein product is CASSFQPQGQEGGYTF.

The chain employs TRBV7-2 and TRBJ1-2; D might be TRBD1 (6 bases). Per the germline V gene, CDR1 is SGHTA and CDR2 is FQGNSA. V was pared by 3 bases and J by 1 base, with 9 bases between. The CDR3 loop spans 14 amino acids. The CDR3: CASSLQGYNYGYTF. The CDR3 bases are TGTGCCAGCAGCTTGCAGGGGTATAACTATGGCTACACCTTC.

This clone came up a few times. This sample also contains other DNA sequences that code for the same CDR3. J is TRBJ1-2 and V is TRBV5-1, with D unresolved. V was shortened by 0 bases and J by 8 bases, with 11 bases between the two germline ends. CDR1 and CDR2 from the germline V gene are SGHRS and YFSETQ. This CDR3 spans 13 amino acids. For the CDR3, the DNA is TGCGCCAGCAGCTTGGCGGCGACTAGCGGCTACACCTTC. Its translation: CASSLAATSGYTF. The full variable domain, with the rest looked up from reference TRBV5-1 and TRBJ1-2, is KAGVTQTPRYLIKTRGQQVTLSCSPISGHRSVSWYQQTPGQGLQFLFEYFSETQRNKGNFPGRFSGRQFSNSRSEMNVSTLELGDSALYLCASSLAATSGYTFGSGTRLTVV.